This T cell receptor beta chain was sequenced in a study of CXCR3-negative and CXCR3-positive naive CD8 T cells. Study results and limitations: CXCR3-positive naive cells carried more hydrophobic TRB CDR3s than CXCR3-negative naive cells did.

UMI-labeled 5' RACE yielded the TRB cDNA libraries. TCRdb reprocessed the 5' RACE reads, keeping one entry per CDR3 protein, no DNA. Its table records roughly 110,000 distinct CDR3 sequences. The CDR3 is 14 residues long. Germline assignment: CDR1 MGHRA and CDR2 YSYEKL. A word on this clonotype: Antigen unknown.

This clonotype was obtained from a human donor in good health. Some clones in this sample may be carry-over from other donors' samples. The chain links TRBV4-1 to TRBJ2-7. The sequenced sample was naive CXCR3+ CD8+ T cells from blood. The subset is: CD45RO-CCR7+CD27+CD95- naive CD8+ T cells expressing CXCR3 (TNR3+). The CDR3 loop reads CASSQVVGAYEQYF.